This TCR beta chain was captured in a study of low-dose radiotherapy and immunotherapy resistance in tumors. Primers targeting TRAV and TRBV primed first-strand cDNA, covering alpha and beta chains. TCR amplification involved 20 PCR cycles with a constant-region primer and V-primer adapter. A single record per CDR3 protein comes from TCRdb applying MiXCR to the reads. This sample has 75,000 to 95,000 distinct CDR3 sequences, with approximately 17% found just once. The germline V and J ends were trimmed by 6 bases and 4 bases, with 9 bases remaining between them. Germline CDR1 SQVTM, CDR2 ANQGSEA. The CDR3 spans 11 residues. This clonotype was recorded many times. Time point indicated: before trial treatment. Nivolumab, ipilimumab, aspirin, low-dose cyclophosphamide and low-dose radiotherapy were given to donors.

The chain combines TRBV29-1 with TRBJ1-1; no firm D call. This material consisted of PBMCs, taken before treatment. This receptor was taken from a male donor with prostate cancer. The CDR3 sequence is CSVFLGTEAFF. In DNA, the CDR3 is TGCAGCGTGTTCTTGGGCACTGAAGCTTTCTTT.